This T cell receptor (beta chain) originates from a study of blood T cell repertoires in COVID-19. Only in-frame clones appear in the TCRdb table, and some are missing; sequencing was by immunoSEQ multiplex PCR. The sample holds 280,000 or so clones, approximately 86% seen once. Germline V CDR1 and CDR2: KGHSH, LQKENI. V was clipped by 0 bases and J by 1 base, with 9 bases between them. This CDR3 spans 16 amino acids. The chain uses TRBV18 and TRBJ2-2; no reliable D call. The sequenced sample consisted of peripheral blood. This sequence was found in a man younger than 35 with active or convalescent COVID-19. For the CDR3, the DNA is TGTGCCAGCTCACCACCGTCTGCCAGGAACACCGGGGAGCTGTTTTTT. Residues: CASSPPSARNTGELFF.